The TCR beta chain under discussion was sequenced for a study of blood T cell repertoires in COVID-19 (dated by TCRdb to about 2020). Looking at the study overall: The collaborator samples originated in the United States, Italy and Spain and spanned the acute and convalescent phases of COVID-19. The prospective study material was composed of cDNA or gDNA derived from T cells, B-cell-depleted T cells, or PBMCs. A de-identified subject ID, COVID-19 status, age in years and sex were almost always included in the sample metadata. The samples were drawn from two sources: the first 160 participants of the ongoing ImmuneRACE study, and 1,200 or so subjects contributed by 6 global collaborators. Where available, HLA class I and class II types were taken from metadata supplied by the sample provider and were not determined by assay-based typing. The repertoires were released in a freely available public database meant as a resource for research on the immune response to SARS-CoV-2. Deeply sampled blood TCRbeta repertoires from subjects exposed to, actively infected with, or recovered from COVID-19 were included in the dataset. What the research found in general, with its limitations: Clinical and demographic metadata were provided uncurated, with the amount varying by source and participant.

The immunoSEQ Assay, a bias-controlled multiplex PCR, was used to amplify TCRbeta CDR3 regions from genomic DNA. On the authors' methods: Nucleated cell counts per sample were estimated from amplification of reference gene primers within the assay. To quantify the absolute abundance of each unique TCRbeta CDR3 rearrangement, sequence reads were collapsed and filtered. Productive Simpson clonality was computed per sample as the square root of Simpson's diversity index over productive rearrangements. The source is immuneACCESS, and TCRdb retained only in-frame sequences with V and J called. Part of the clones is not carried over; for the studies checked, unresolved V genes explain less than half of this, and the remainder is unexplained. D and trimming were read from the DNA, whereas the V and J calls and clone size are those reported in that table. The sample records under 250,000 clones, roughly 80% of which are singletons. The ten top clones hold around 3.4% of the sample.

Taken from the germline V gene, the CDR1 and CDR2 loops are SGHTA and FQGNSA. Taken from cysteine to phenylalanine, the CDR3 has 16 residues. Only the CDR3 DNA is retained, 48 bases long and in frame from the first base. After removal of 3 bases from V and 4 bases from J, the junction retains 9 bases not matched to a gene. In the case of this clone: Its antigen specificity is not known. There are no base qualities to consult, and no much larger clone falls within one base.

Each collaborating institution followed its own protocols to collect whole blood in K2EDTA tubes. For TCRbeta analysis, collaborators shipped samples as frozen whole blood, isolated PBMCs, or DNA extracted from either of those sample types. In this chain, TRBV7-2 is recombined with TRBJ2-1, and TRBD2 matches 7 of the central bases. This TCR derives from a woman aged 18-29 years with acute or convalescent COVID-19. Sequenced input: peripheral blood. The CDR3 region reads CASSLALAVIYNEQFF. The DNA reads TGTGCCAGCAGCTTGGCGCTAGCGGTGATTTACAATGAGCAGTTCTTC.